This T cell receptor (beta chain) was documented in a study of cytomegalovirus exposure and HLA in healthy donors. Study-wide results and caveats: Upon later analysis, TCR association rates were observed to vary by HLA locus, being highest for DRB1 and lowest for HLA-C.

13 Jbeta primers and 60 Vbeta primers were used for the PCR. Original processing methods: Unique TCR beta chains totaled some 81 million in a later count, with around 10 million of them shared. TCRdb's copy holds only in-frame clones and misses some; the assay was immunoSEQ multiplex PCR. V, J and clone size were drawn from that table, and D and trimming were deduced from the DNA. This sample has some 150,000 clones, with about 83% found just once. The length of the CDR3 is 13 residues. V dropped 4 bases and J dropped 4; count of bases not matched to a gene: 2. CDR1 is SGHDN and CDR2 is FVKESK in the germline V gene. Comments on this clone: Its antigen is currently unknown.

Healthy bone marrow donors formed the donor group. Sequences were obtained from PBMCs. The chain carries TRBV14 and TRBJ2-7, with 9 bases identical to TRBD2. This sequence originates from a woman in her twenties or thirties in good health and CMV-seronegative. The CDR3 region has the DNA TGTGCCAGCAGCCTTAGCGGGAGATACGAGCAGTACTTC. Translated: CASSLSGRYEQYF.